This T cell receptor beta chain was recorded in a study of shared clonotypes between healthy human individuals. Study findings and constraints: Naive subsets tended to show greater estimated richness than memory subsets.

V was cut by 1 base and J by 6 bases, with 13 bases left in between. The germline V gene encodes CDR1 SGHTA and CDR2 FQGNSA. The CDR3 spans 14 residues. Comment on this clone: Antigen unknown.

The protocol was immunoSEQ multiplex PCR, while the TCRdb copy is restricted to in-frame clones and leaves out a portion. The table lists under 850,000 clones, 55% to 75% of them singletons. The chain joins TRBV7-2 to TRBJ2-7; D unclear. Sequencing was performed on memory CD4+ T cells sorted from blood. Subset described: CD45RA-negative fraction. The receptor's source is a woman in her twenties or thirties in good health. As DNA, the CDR3 is TGTGCCAGCAGCTTAGGACCACAATGGCCCGAGCAGTACTTC. Its translation: CASSLGPQWPEQYF.